Described below is a single T cell receptor (beta chain) sequence and its context. What it binds is not known. Trimming cost V 3 bases and J 7 bases, with 19 bases left between them. The CDR3 totals 16 residues. Germline V lookup: CDR1 LGHNA, CDR2 YNFKEQ. These data are taken from a study of shared clonotypes between healthy human individuals. Notes on the study in general: Limited genetic and exposure-history diversity came from having few donors. Expectations were that clonotype sharing among donors would be affected by sequencing depth.

Generated by immunoSEQ multiplex PCR, the TCRdb table keeps only in-frame clones and is missing some. The table shows 400,000 to 600,000 clones, with roughly 95% occurring only once. The rearrangement joins TRBV4-2 to TRBJ2-1; D could derive from TRBD1 or TRBD2 (6 bases each). The TCR comes from a woman in her thirties in good health. The sample consisted of naive CD4+ T cells sorted from blood. Subset here: CD45RA+ positively selected. CDR3 nucleotides: TGTGCCAGCAGCCAGCTTGAGGGTAGAGGGGGGAATGAGCAGTTCTTC. Protein sequence: CASSQLEGRGGNEQFF.